Below are 4 T cell receptor beta chains sequenced from a single sample in a study of blood T cell repertoires in COVID-19. Here immunoSEQ multiplex PCR was the method, and the copy in TCRdb shows in-frame clones only, minus some. The data show roughly 45,000 clones, 85% seen once. What was sequenced was peripheral blood. These receptors originate from a man between 45 and 60 years old with active COVID-19.

There are a few counts of this clone. The rearrangement joins TRBV7-2 to TRBJ1-3; TRBD1 might be the D (5 bases). Trimming took 5 bases from V and 0 from J, leaving 20 bases between them. The CDR3 is 18 residues long. Germline values: CDR1 SGHTA, CDR2 FQGNSA. The CDR3 nucleotides read TGTGCCAGCAGCCCTGGCCGGGTAGTAGGGGCCTCTGGAAACACCATATATTTT. It codes for CASSPGRVVGASGNTIYF.

This clone was seen only once. The V gene is TRBV5-6, the J gene TRBJ1-5, with D perhaps matching TRBD1 (5 bases). The CDR3 spans 14 residues. Germline assignment: CDR1 SGHDT and CDR2 YYEEEE. Trimming removed 4 bases from V and 4 bases from J, with 12 bases in between. The CDR3 DNA sequence: TGTGCCAGCAGCGCAGGGATTTGGAATCAGCCCCAGCATTTT. Translating gives CASSAGIWNQPQHF.

This clone has just a few counts. This chain joins TRBV12-3 or TRBV12-4 and TRBJ2-7; D is unclear. The V end was cut by 6 bases, the J end by 3 bases, with 9 bases between. The CDR3 is 12 amino acids. The CDR3 spells CASSLYSYEQYF. CDR3 nucleotides: TGTGCCAGCAGCCTATACAGCTACGAGCAGTACTTC.

J is TRBJ2-2 and V is TRBV5-1; 11 bases line up with TRBD1. This CDR3 spans 16 amino acids. V dropped 3 bases and J dropped 6; count of bases not matched to a gene: 7. CDR1 is SGHRS, CDR2 YFSETQ, per germline. The CDR3 nucleotides read TGCGCCAGCAGCTCCGGGACAGGGGGGAAGGCCGGGGAGCTGTTTTTT. Translated, it gives CASSSGTGGKAGELFF.